The clone carrying this T cell receptor beta chain was observed a few times. Its cognate antigen is unknown. TCRdb reanalysed the reads using MiXCR and keeps one entry per CDR3 protein. The data show about 350,000 distinct CDR3 sequences, nearly 35% seen once. These data come from a study of T cell repertoires in cytomegalovirus infection. Study-wide context: Selected CMV epitopes included recently identified HLA-C-restricted ones as well as well-studied HLA-B-restricted ones. Public TCR beta signature analysis indicated the presence of both CMV infection and matching HLA type.

The CDR3 consists of 15 residues. The V gene's germline CDR1 is SGHNT and CDR2 YYREEE (reference sequence). The ends lost 3 bases at V and 8 bases at J; junction bases unmatched: 9. Study-wide results and limits: It was HLA-C-restricted CMV-specific TCR beta clonotypes that dominated the response ex vivo.

The J gene is TRBJ1-2, the V gene TRBV5-4; 11 nucleotides agree with TRBD1. The TCR sequence derives from a human donor in good health (CMV status not recorded). Some clones in this sample may be carry-over from other donors' samples. The input for sequencing was cultured PBMCs, taken from culture after CMV antigen stimulation. CDR3 sequence: CASSSFGQGAPGYTF. CDR3 DNA sequence: TGTGCCAGCAGCTCGTTCGGACAGGGGGCGCCCGGCTACACCTTC.